This TCR beta chain was identified during a study of CD8+ T cells in alopecia areata. The germline gives CDR1 SGHRS, CDR2 YFSETQ. V was pared by 2 bases and J by 4 bases, with 13 bases between. CDR3 length: 14 amino acids. Indicated treatment: oral pan-JAK inhibitor, 5-10 mg twice daily. The study, taken as a whole, reports: Scalp clonality dropped significantly under tofacitinib, as did expanded CD8+ top-100 clones.

RNA, once extracted, was reverse transcribed into cDNA for use as the sequencing template. Only in-frame clones appear in the TCRdb table, and some are missing; sequencing was by immunoSEQ multiplex PCR. The data show 270,000 or so clones, nearly 60% seen once. To note about this clone: Its antigen is undetermined.

The J gene is TRBJ2-7, the V gene TRBV5-1, with D perhaps TRBD1 or TRBD2 (5 bases each). The material sequenced was CD4+ T cells sorted from blood, taken at week 24, from a patient treated with tofacitinib. The receptor's source is a human donor with alopecia areata. DNA for the CDR3: TGCGCCAGCAGCTTCGGGGCGAGCAGTTACGAGCAGTACTTC. Its translation is CASSFGASSYEQYF.